The clone carrying this T cell receptor (beta chain) appeared many times. Its antigen is not identified. Individual cDNA molecules received unique molecular identifiers during library preparation. TCRdb passed the 5' RACE reads through MiXCR, listing each CDR3 protein once. This repertoire shows 30,000 or so distinct CDR3 sequences, less than 6.5% found once; its top ten account for 3.5%. This sample was taken from a study of early T cells in non-severe SARS-CoV-2 infection. The overall study: Chains from this unsorted whole-blood bulk RNA could not be paired.

Whole-study findings and limits: A preference for anti-spike CD8 responses marked VDJdb matching, which missed private and CD4 specificities.

The length of the CDR3 is 17 residues. The specimen sequenced was whole blood. The gene calls are TRBV3-2 and TRBJ2-5; the D call of TRBD1 is as the table states it, not checked on the DNA. TRBV3-2 is listed as a pseudogene. The TCR comes from an adult who was a healthcare worker with PCR-confirmed SARS-CoV-2 infection or an uninfected control (not recorded which). Here the CDR3 DNA reads TGTGCCAGCAGCCAGGTGGGAGGCCAGGGGCTCCAAGAGACCCAGTACTTC. It specifies CASSQVGGQGLQETQYF.